This entry concerns a single T cell receptor (beta chain). These data come from a study of OX40 agonist ivuxolimab in advanced cancers. Repertoires were generated with immunoSEQ multiplex PCR, while TCRdb's copy carries only in-frame clones and drops some. The repertoire holds about 93,000 clones, with under 95% as singletons. The length of the CDR3 is 14 residues. CDR1 and CDR2 from the germline V gene are MNHNS and SASEGT. Trimming at V came to 6 bases and at J to 3 bases, leaving 5 bases not matched to a gene. The specimen comprised CD4+ or CD8+ T cells sorted from blood, sampled in a trial of the OX40 agonist ivuxolimab. The receptor was derived from an adult with an advanced solid tumor such as melanoma, head and neck, liver or kidney cancer. The V call is TRBV6-1, the J call TRBJ2-7; 10 bases line up with TRBD2. The CDR3 spells CASRSSGGYYEQYF. The DNA for the CDR3 is TGTGCCAGCAGGTCTAGCGGGGGATACTACGAGCAGTACTTC.